The 31 T cell receptor beta chains below were found in one sample sequenced in a study of blood T cell repertoires in COVID-19. Profiling relied on immunoSEQ multiplex PCR, and the TCRdb table lists in-frame clones only, not all of them. The profile shows approximately 330,000 clones, roughly 86% of them singletons. Sequencing was performed on peripheral blood. All receptors come from a man aged 30-40 years with COVID-19, enrolled during active disease.

The chain recombines TRBV7-9 with TRBJ2-5; 10 nucleotides match TRBD1. This CDR3 comprises 18 residues. CDR1 and CDR2 from the germline V gene are SEHNR and FQNEAQ (reference sequence). Unmatched junction bases numbered 18, after V lost 5 bases and J lost 6 bases. CDR3 sequence: CASSLWVTGTGDGKTQYF. The CDR3 nucleotides are TGTGCCAGCAGCCTATGGGTGACCGGGACAGGGGACGGAAAGACCCAGTACTTC. The variable domain in full, with the rest retrieved from reference TRBV7-9 and TRBJ2-5, is DTGVSQNPRHKITKRGQNVTFRCDPISEHNRLYWYRQTLGQGPEFLTYFQNEAQLEKSRLLSDRFSAERPKGSFSTLEIQRTEQGDSAMYLCASSLWVTGTGDGKTQYFGPGTRLLVL.

In this sample, this clone turned up once. The chain links TRBV9 to TRBJ2-3; D unresolved. The CDR3 is 14 amino acids. Germline-derived CDR1 and CDR2 are SGDLS and YYNGEE. Trimming removed 0 bases from V and 4 bases from J, with 9 bases in between. CDR3 residues: CASSVVGHPDTQYF. For the CDR3, the DNA is TGTGCCAGCAGCGTAGTCGGTCATCCAGATACGCAGTATTTT.

This clone was counted once. The chain couples TRBV7-2 to TRBJ2-7, with D maybe TRBD1 (6 bases). Trimming removed 4 bases at V and 0 bases at J, with 22 bases between. There are 18 residues in the CDR3. Germline assignment: CDR1 SGHTA and CDR2 FQGNSA. CDR3 nucleotides: TGTGCCAGCAGCTCTCACCAATCCGGGACAAAGAGCTCCTACGAGCAGTACTTC. Its protein is CASSSHQSGTKSSYEQYF.

This clone was seen once. This rearrangement joins TRBV7-2 to TRBJ2-7; TRBD2 might be the D (5 bases). The germline gives CDR1 SGHTA, CDR2 FQGNSA. Trimming removed 5 bases at V and 3 bases at J, with 17 bases between. This CDR3 is 15 amino acids long. CDR3 nucleotides: TGTGCCAGCAGCCCCACCGGGATAAACTTCTACGAGCAGTACTTC. This codes for CASSPTGINFYEQYF.

This clone came up a few times. The chain combines TRBV28 with TRBJ1-3; D uncertain. CDR1 is MDHEN and CDR2 is SYDVKM in the germline V gene. The V and J ends lost 7 bases and 4 bases respectively, with 11 bases between them. The CDR3 runs 13 residues. CDR3 bases: TGTGCCAGCACCTTTGTTGAGGGAAACACCATATATTTT. Translated: CASTFVEGNTIYF.

J is TRBJ1-1 and V is TRBV4-1; D call uncertain. The CDR3 contains 16 residues. With 1 base removed from V and 4 bases from J, the gap between germline ends came to 16 bases. Germline CDR1 reads MGHRA; CDR2 reads YSYEKL. CDR3 DNA: TGCGCCAGCAGCCAAGCTCTGGCGCGAGACACCACTGAAGCTTTCTTT. Its translation: CASSQALARDTTEAFF.

The genes are TRBV7-2 and TRBJ1-4; D remains unclear. Germline values: CDR1 SGHTA, CDR2 FQGNSA. Trimming removed 5 bases from V and 6 bases from J, with 10 bases in between. The CDR3 is made up of 13 amino acids. DNA of the CDR3: TGTGCCAGCAGCCGGGGAGGGTATGAAAAACTGTTTTTT. Protein: CASSRGGYEKLFF. Full variable domain (rest looked up from reference TRBV7-2 and TRBJ1-4): GAGVSQSPSNKVTEKGKDVELRCDPISGHTALYWYRQSLGQGLEFLIYFQGNSAPDKSGLPSDRFSAERTGGSVSTLTIQRTQQEDSAVYLCASSRGGYEKLFFGSGTQLSVL.

The chain employs TRBV6-5 and TRBJ1-5; weak D call: TRBD1 (6 bases). V was shortened by 5 bases and J by 5 bases, with 13 bases between the two germline ends. Germline V gene sequence: CDR1 MNHEY, CDR2 SVGAGI. The CDR3 runs to 14 residues. CDR3 sequence (DNA): TGTGCCAGCAGTAGCGGGGGCACCTATCAGCCCCAGCATTTT. Translation gives CASSSGGTYQPQHF.

In its sample, this clone was seen a few times. The chain carries TRBV11-2 and TRBJ2-1; 10 positions match TRBD2. Germline V lookup: CDR1 SGHAT, CDR2 FQNNGV. The CDR3 totals 15 residues. Trimming removed 5 bases from V and 3 bases from J; junction bases left unmatched: 4. The CDR3 nucleotides read TGTGCCAGCAGCCCGGGACTAGCGATCTACAATGAGCAGTTCTTC. It is translated as CASSPGLAIYNEQFF. The full variable domain, in which reference TRBV11-2 and TRBJ2-1 provide the parts outside the CDR3, is EAGVAQSPRYKIIEKRQSVAFWCNPISGHATLYWYQQILGQGPKLLIQFQNNGVVDDSQLPKDRFSAERLKGVDSTLKIQPAKLEDSAVYLCASSPGLAIYNEQFFGPGTRLTVL.

The chain carries TRBV6-5 and TRBJ1-4; D call uncertain. Trimming took 2 bases from V and 4 from J, leaving 11 bases between them. The CDR3 has 15 amino acids. Per germline, CDR1 MNHEY and CDR2 SVGAGI. The CDR3 DNA sequence: TGTGCCAGCAGTTACCGGAACGGGTTTAATGAAAAACTGTTTTTT. Translated, it gives CASSYRNGFNEKLFF.

J is TRBJ2-7 and V is TRBV15, with D possibly being TRBD2 (5 bases). Germline assignment: CDR1 LNHNV and CDR2 YYDKDF (reference sequence). V shed 3 bases and J shed 2 bases, with 14 bases lying between them. The CDR3 is 15 amino acids. The DNA for the CDR3 is TGTGCCACCAGCAGGGACCCGGCCGGGGCCTACGAGCAGTACTTC. Its protein is CATSRDPAGAYEQYF.

The chain links TRBV15 to TRBJ1-5, with TRBD1 as a possible D gene (6 bases). The CDR3 extends over 15 amino acids. Deletions cut 1 base from V and 7 bases from J, with 14 bases between. The germline gives CDR1 LNHNV, CDR2 YYDKDF (reference sequence). The CDR3 region is CATSRVPTDRQPQHF. Written as DNA, the CDR3 is TGTGCCACCAGCAGAGTCCCCACCGACAGGCAGCCCCAGCATTTT.

The rearrangement links TRBV5-1 to TRBJ2-6; tentative D call: TRBD2 (5 bases). V lost 1 base to trimming and J lost 2 bases, with 7 bases between them. CDR1 is SGHRS and CDR2 is YFSETQ in the germline V gene. The CDR3 consists of 15 residues. This CDR3 reads CASSLIGAGANVLTF. DNA of the CDR3: TGCGCCAGCAGCTTGATCGGGGCTGGGGCCAACGTCCTGACTTTC.

The chain employs TRBV7-3 and TRBJ1-1, with D possibly TRBD1 on 5 matching bases. CDR1 is SGHTA and CDR2 is FQGTGA in the germline V gene. This CDR3 is built from 16 residues. With 5 bases removed from V and 0 bases from J, the gap between germline ends came to 16 bases. The CDR3 nucleotides read TGTGCCAGCAGCCTTCTGCCGCGGGGGTTGAACACTGAAGCTTTCTTT. This encodes CASSLLPRGLNTEAFF.

In this sample, this clone is medium-sized. Different DNA sequences within this sample yield the same CDR3. The CDR3 sequence is CSVLTGTYGYTF. CDR3 in DNA: TGCAGCGTTCTGACAGGAACCTATGGCTACACCTTC. The chain joins TRBV29-1 to TRBJ1-2; D may be TRBD1 (6 bases). The CDR3 covers 12 residues. Germline loops: CDR1 SQVTM, CDR2 ANQGSEA. V was clipped by 5 bases and J by 4 bases, with 11 bases between them.

The V and J genes are TRBV2 and TRBJ2-5; possible D gene TRBD2, 5 bases. CDR3 length equals 14 residues. Germline values: CDR1 SNHLY, CDR2 FYNNEI. V was cut by 3 bases and J by 5 bases, with 13 bases left in between. CDR3 protein: CASSDRGLGETQYF. CDR3 sequence (DNA): TGTGCCAGCAGTGACCGCGGGTTGGGGGAGACCCAGTACTTC.

The rearrangement joins TRBV7-9 to TRBJ2-3; TRBD2 agrees at 8 bases. Germline values: CDR1 SEHNR, CDR2 FQNEAQ (reference sequence). The junction had 2 bases not matched to a gene; V was cut back by 3 bases and J by 0 bases. The CDR3 extends over 15 amino acids. This CDR3 is CASSLASGSTDTQYF. DNA of the CDR3: TGTGCCAGCAGCTTGGCTAGCGGGAGCACAGATACGCAGTATTTT.

This chain joins TRBV4-3 and TRBJ1-5; D remains ambiguous. CDR1 is LGHNA and CDR2 is YSLEER in the germline V gene. Trimming pared 0 bases from V and 7 bases from J, leaving 19 bases between. This CDR3 contains 17 residues. The CDR3, as DNA: TGCGCCAGCAGCCAAGATCGGCCAGAAAAATTCGGGCAGCCCCAGCATTTT. Translating it yields CASSQDRPEKFGQPQHF.

The rearrangement joins TRBV10-3 to TRBJ1-3; 9 bases map to TRBD1. Germline V gives CDR1 ENHRY, CDR2 SYGVKD. V lost 6 bases, J lost 5 bases, and 5 bases stayed unmatched. This CDR3 spans 14 amino acids. The CDR3 region is CAISPGQGRNTIYF. The CDR3 DNA reads TGTGCCATCAGCCCCGGACAGGGGAGAAACACCATATATTTT.

The genes are TRBV3-1 (or the pseudogene TRBV3-2) and TRBJ2-2, with 9 positions matching TRBD1. Trimming removed 0 bases from V and 7 bases from J; junction bases left unmatched: 12. Germline V gives CDR1 LGHDT, CDR2 YNNKEL (reference sequence). The CDR3 runs 18 residues. CDR3 protein: CASSQEVFGTGISGELFF. CDR3 nucleotide sequence: TGTGCCAGCAGCCAAGAGGTTTTCGGGACAGGGATTAGCGGGGAGCTGTTTTTT.

This clone was observed a handful of times. V usage is TRBV4-2 and J usage is TRBJ2-3; 10 nucleotides match TRBD2. Germline V gives CDR1 LGHNA, CDR2 YNFKEQ. There are 18 residues in the CDR3. The J segment lost 3 bases and the V segment lost 0 bases, leaving 9 bases of the junction unmatched. CDR3 DNA: TGTGCCAGCAGCCAAGATCAAGGTCTAGCGGGAGAGACAGATACGCAGTATTTT. Amino acids: CASSQDQGLAGETDTQYF.

The chain couples TRBV18 to TRBJ1-5, with TRBD1 matching over 11 bases. J gave up 5 bases and V 2 bases, and 11 bases lay outside the gene matches. This CDR3 region has 18 residues. CDR1 and CDR2 from the germline V gene are KGHSH and LQKENI. The CDR3 bases are TGTGCCAGCTCACCAAGGACAGGGGGCGGAGGTGATGATCAGCCCCAGCATTTT. Translating it yields CASSPRTGGGGDDQPQHF.

The chain links TRBV18 to TRBJ1-4; 7 bases match TRBD1. Trimming took 5 bases from V and 8 from J; bases not matched to a gene: 8. Germline loops: CDR1 KGHSH, CDR2 LQKENI. The CDR3 runs to 14 residues. CDR3 DNA sequence: TGTGCCAGCTCAGCCACCGGGACAGTCGAAAAACTGTTTTTT. Protein: CASSATGTVEKLFF.

The chain employs TRBV6-5 and TRBJ2-5; 8 nucleotides line up with TRBD2. Germline assignment: CDR1 MNHEY and CDR2 SVGAGI. The length of the CDR3 is 15 residues. V lost 6 bases to trimming and J lost 0 bases; unmatched junction nucleotides: 6. CDR3 sequence reads: CASRGGGGNQETQYF. In nucleotides, the CDR3 is TGTGCCAGCAGAGGCGGCGGGGGGAACCAAGAGACCCAGTACTTC.

This rearrangement joins TRBV27 to TRBJ1-2; 7 bases fit TRBD1. The trim removed 5 bases at V and 7 bases at J, leaving 19 bases unmatched. CDR3 length: 17 residues. CDR1 is MNHEY, CDR2 SMNVEV, per germline (reference sequence). The CDR3 sequence: CASSPNYAAGGKGGYTF. The CDR3 nucleotides read TGTGCCAGCAGTCCAAATTATGCCGCAGGGGGTAAAGGTGGCTACACCTTC.

This clone was seen only a few times. The chain employs TRBV29-1 and TRBJ2-7, with D perhaps TRBD1 (6 bases). CDR3 length equals 12 residues. Germline-derived CDR1 and CDR2 are SQVTM and ANQGSEA. Trimming took off 7 bases at V and 8 bases at J, with 18 bases between the two ends. This CDR3 is CSARDIEAKQYF. The DNA of the CDR3 is TGCAGCGCCCGGGACATAGAAGCGAAGCAGTACTTC.

This chain connects TRBV6-5 to TRBJ2-3, with TRBD1 matching 8 bases. Trimming took 6 bases from V and 5 from J; bases not matched to a gene: 7. Germline V CDR1 and CDR2: MNHEY, SVGAGI. The CDR3 has 14 residues. In nucleotides, the CDR3 is TGTGCCAGCAGGGCAGGGGGCTTGAGAGATACGCAGTATTTT. It yields the protein CASRAGGLRDTQYF.

Regarding this clone: This sample includes further DNA sequences coding for the same CDR3. The V call is TRBV5-1, the J call TRBJ1-1; TRBD1 is a possible D gene (5 bases). Between the trimmed V and J ends, which lost 5 bases and 2 bases, there was a span of 13 bases. Germline CDR1 reads SGHRS; CDR2 reads YFSETQ. The CDR3 spans 14 residues. CDR3 residues: CASRTGAANTEAFF. As DNA, the CDR3 is TGCGCCAGCAGAACAGGCGCTGCCAACACTGAAGCTTTCTTT.

This chain connects TRBV30 to TRBJ2-7; 7 bases match TRBD2. This CDR3 region has 15 residues. V lost 4 bases to trimming and J lost 2 bases; unmatched junction nucleotides: 11. CDR1 is GTSNPN and CDR2 is SVGIG in the germline V gene (reference sequence). The CDR3, as DNA: TGTGCCTGGATAGGAGTAGTTGCGGGAGCCTACGAGCAGTACTTC. Translating it yields CAWIGVVAGAYEQYF.

The gene calls are TRBV24-1 and TRBJ2-1; 7 positions match TRBD2. The CDR3 runs to 17 residues. J gave up 0 bases and V 4 bases, and 8 bases lay outside the gene matches. Germline lookup yields CDR1 KGHDR and CDR2 SFDVKD. CDR3 bases: TGTGCCACCAGTGAATCGGGGGTAGCGGGCTCCTACAATGAGCAGTTCTTC. This sequence encodes CATSESGVAGSYNEQFF.

The chain recombines TRBV19 with TRBJ1-4, with a tentative D call TRBD1 (5 bases). V lost 6 bases to trimming and J lost 8 bases, with 16 bases between them. In germline, CDR1 is LNHDA, CDR2 SQIVND (reference sequence). The CDR3 loop spans 14 amino acids. The DNA of the CDR3 is TGTGCCAGTAGAACGACAGAGTCAAAAGAAAAACTGTTTTTT. The encoded protein is CASRTTESKEKLFF.